Following are 27 T cell receptor beta chains from one sample sequenced in a study of T cell responses to AZD1222 COVID-19 vaccine. Data came from immunoSEQ multiplex PCR; TCRdb stores just in-frame clones and leaves some out. The table lists some 120,000 clones, approximately 85% of them singletons. The sequenced sample was peripheral blood, obtained 28 days after the second AZD1222 dose. These receptors were obtained from an adult who received the AZD1222 COVID-19 vaccine.

The chain combines TRBV7-8 with TRBJ1-1; tentative D call: TRBD1 (5 bases). The V and J ends lost 2 bases and 2 bases respectively, with 27 bases between them. The CDR3 consists of 20 residues. Germline CDR1 and CDR2: SGHVS and FQNEAQ. The chain's CDR3 is CASSLFVGRAAENLNTEAFF. For the CDR3, the DNA is TGTGCCAGCAGCTTATTCGTGGGCAGGGCGGCCGAGAATCTAAACACTGAAGCTTTCTTT.

The chain employs TRBV4-3 and TRBJ2-1, with D perhaps TRBD1 or TRBD2 (5 bases each). V was cut by 1 base and J by 3 bases, with 13 bases left in between. From germline, CDR1 is LGHNA and CDR2 YSLEER. CDR3 size: 16 residues. Here the CDR3 reads CASSQAGQLVYNEQFF. The CDR3 DNA reads TGCGCCAGCAGCCAAGCCGGACAACTAGTCTACAATGAGCAGTTCTTC.

The genes are TRBV30 and TRBJ2-5; 8 nucleotides agree with TRBD1. Germline loops: CDR1 GTSNPN, CDR2 SVGIG (reference sequence). This CDR3 is built from 16 residues. V dropped 4 bases and J dropped 1; count of bases not matched to a gene: 11. The CDR3 is CAWNRGFGGTQETQYF. CDR3 coding DNA: TGTGCCTGGAACAGGGGGTTCGGTGGAACCCAAGAGACCCAGTACTTC.

The V and J genes are TRBV10-2 and TRBJ2-5; TRBD2 matches at 11 bases. Germline CDR1 and CDR2: WSHSY and SAAADI. Trimming at V came to 8 bases and at J to 4 bases, leaving 3 bases not matched to a gene. The CDR3 runs 13 residues. CDR3 sequence reads: CASRSGGAETQYF. In DNA, the CDR3 is TGCGCCAGCCGTAGCGGGGGGGCAGAGACCCAGTACTTC.

This clone showed up just a few times. The rearrangement joins TRBV19 to TRBJ2-2, with D hard to call. This CDR3 is 14 amino acids long. V shed 5 bases and J shed 6 bases, with 13 bases lying between them. Germline V gene sequence: CDR1 LNHDA, CDR2 SQIVND (reference sequence). This CDR3 reads CASSGPRGAGELFF. The CDR3 bases are TGTGCCAGTAGTGGGCCCCGAGGCGCCGGGGAGCTGTTTTTT.

V is TRBV18 and J is TRBJ2-1; perhaps TRBD1 as D (6 bases). V was cut by 9 bases and J by 7 bases, with 25 bases left in between. Germline-derived CDR1 and CDR2 are KGHSH and LQKENI. This CDR3 is built from 16 residues. The CDR3 spells CASHIGSGADWNEQFF. The CDR3 DNA sequence: TGTGCCAGTCACATAGGATCAGGGGCGGATTGGAATGAGCAGTTCTTC.

The chain carries TRBV7-2 and TRBJ1-6; D remains unclear. Germline lookup yields CDR1 SGHTA and CDR2 FQGNSA. V was clipped by 6 bases and J by 9 bases, with 18 bases between them. The CDR3 loop spans 15 amino acids. This chain's CDR3 is CASSPILGITSPLHF. The CDR3 DNA is TGTGCCAGCAGTCCGATTCTTGGTATTACTTCACCCCTCCACTTT. The full variable domain, in which reference TRBV7-2 and TRBJ1-6 provide the parts outside the CDR3, is GAGVSQSPSNKVTEKGKDVELRCDPISGHTALYWYRQSLGQGLEFLIYFQGNSAPDKSGLPSDRFSAERTGGSVSTLTIQRTQQEDSAVYLCASSPILGITSPLHFGNGTRLTVT.

The CDR3 DNA reads TGTGCCAGCAGCCAAGCAGACAGGTTCATCCTGTCAGATACGCAGTATTTT. Its protein product is CASSQADRFILSDTQYF. The rearrangement uses TRBV7-9 and TRBJ2-3; the D gene is possibly TRBD1 (6 bases). V was clipped by 5 bases and J by 4 bases, with 22 bases between them. The CDR3 extends over 17 amino acids. The V gene's germline CDR1 is SEHNR and CDR2 FQNEAQ (reference sequence).

The chain has TRBV9 and TRBJ1-2; no firm D call. The CDR3 contains 12 residues. Trimming took 4 bases from V and 9 from J, leaving 13 bases between them. CDR1 SGDLS and CDR2 YYNGEE come from the germline V gene. The DNA of the CDR3 is TGTGCCAGCAGCCCCAGGACCTCGAGCTACACCTTC. Amino acids: CASSPRTSSYTF.

V and J are TRBV7-8 and TRBJ1-2; 7 nucleotides line up with TRBD1. V gave up 5 bases and J gave up 12 bases; unmatched junction bases: 12. Germline values: CDR1 SGHVS, CDR2 FQNEAQ. The length of the CDR3 is 13 residues. The CDR3 region has the DNA TGTGCCAGCAGCCCTCAGGGGGGCCTGGATCACACCTTC. Translated, it gives CASSPQGGLDHTF. The full variable domain, in which reference TRBV7-8 and TRBJ1-2 provide the parts outside the CDR3, is GAGVSQSPRYKVAKRGQDVALRCDPISGHVSLFWYQQALGQGPEFLTYFQNEAQLDKSGLPSDRFFAERPEGSVSTLKIQRTQQEDSAVYLCASSPQGGLDHTFGSGTRLTVV.

This clone was seen more than once but under ten times. The chain joins TRBV29-1 to TRBJ2-1; 13 bases line up with TRBD2. The CDR3 is 20 amino acids. With 0 bases clipped from V and 7 bases from J, the junction kept 18 bases outside the gene matches. Germline lookup yields CDR1 SQVTM and CDR2 ANQGSEA. The CDR3 spells CSVEDYFGTSGEPGRNEQFF. In nucleotides, the CDR3 is TGCAGCGTTGAAGATTATTTTGGGACTAGCGGGGAGCCGGGGAGGAATGAGCAGTTCTTC.

The rearrangement uses TRBV6-1 and TRBJ1-6; 8 bases map to TRBD1. The V gene's germline CDR1 is MNHNS and CDR2 SASEGT. J was trimmed by 2 bases and V by 2 bases; bases with no gene match: 11. The CDR3 runs to 19 residues. The CDR3 sequence: CASSETPPYRGAYNSPLHF. The DNA for the CDR3 is TGTGCCAGCAGTGAAACTCCACCGTACAGGGGGGCCTATAATTCACCCCTCCACTTT.

The chain couples TRBV19 to TRBJ1-2; D not certain. The germline gives CDR1 LNHDA, CDR2 SQIVND (reference sequence). Trimming cost V 3 bases and J 5 bases, with 13 bases left between them. CDR3 length: 14 amino acids. The CDR3 region has the DNA TGTGCCAGTAGTATCAGGATGGAGGGTTATGGCTACACCTTC. Translation: CASSIRMEGYGYTF.

This clone was seen just once. The CDR3 sequence: CASRGLAGFYEQYF. The CDR3 bases are TGTGCCAGCCGGGGACTAGCGGGTTTCTACGAGCAGTACTTC. The chain joins TRBV6-5 to TRBJ2-7; TRBD2 agrees at 12 bases. V lost 8 bases and J lost 3; bases outside the gene matches: 5. The CDR3 length is 14 residues. Per germline, CDR1 MNHEY and CDR2 SVGAGI.

The chain employs TRBV28 and TRBJ1-2; 10 bases map to TRBD1. Germline V CDR1 and CDR2: MDHEN, SYDVKM. The CDR3 extends over 14 amino acids. The V gene end was trimmed by 6 bases and the J gene end by 5 bases; junction bases not matched to a gene: 6. This CDR3 reads CASSLTGQGYGYTF. DNA of the CDR3: TGTGCCAGCAGCTTGACGGGACAGGGGTATGGCTACACCTTC.

This chain uses TRBV28 with TRBJ2-1; 7 bases align to TRBD1. J was trimmed by 1 base and V by 6 bases; bases with no gene match: 9. The CDR3 covers 16 residues. Germline V lookup: CDR1 MDHEN, CDR2 SYDVKM. CDR3 protein: CASSTNRGRSYNEQFF. CDR3 in DNA: TGTGCCAGCAGCACAAACAGGGGTCGATCCTACAATGAGCAGTTCTTC.

The V and J genes are TRBV28 and TRBJ1-2; D remains ambiguous. Germline loops: CDR1 MDHEN, CDR2 SYDVKM. The CDR3 contains 13 residues. V was shortened by 8 bases and J by 2 bases, with 12 bases between the two germline ends. The CDR3 bases are TGTGCCAGCTCGCCCGGGCCCAACTATGGCTACACCTTC. Translating gives CASSPGPNYGYTF.

The chain links TRBV5-4 to TRBJ1-5, with D unresolved. Trimming left V 3 bases short and J 3 bases short, with 10 bases between. This CDR3 spans 14 amino acids. Germline V gene sequence: CDR1 SGHNT, CDR2 YYREEE (reference sequence). CDR3 nucleotides: TGTGCCAGCAGCTCCGACAACGACAATCAGCCCCAGCATTTT. Translation: CASSSDNDNQPQHF. Based on the CDR3 plus reference TRBV5-4 and TRBJ1-5, the full variable domain is ETGVTQSPTHLIKTRGQQVTLRCSSQSGHNTVSWYQQALGQGPQFIFQYYREEENGRGNFPPRFSGLQFPNYSSELNVNALELDDSALYLCASSSDNDNQPQHFGDGTRLSIL.

The rearrangement uses TRBV5-1 and TRBJ2-5, with D possibly matching TRBD1 (5 bases). Per the germline V gene, CDR1 is SGHRS and CDR2 is YFSETQ. The V end was cut by 0 bases, the J end by 5 bases, with 14 bases between. This CDR3 comprises 15 residues. The chain's CDR3 is CASSLAGLSAETQYF. The CDR3 nucleotides are TGCGCCAGCAGCTTGGCAGGGCTCAGTGCGGAGACCCAGTACTTC.

The chain joins TRBV18 to TRBJ2-7, with D possibly being TRBD1 or TRBD2 (5 bases each). Germline CDR1 is KGHSH and CDR2 is LQKENI. The CDR3 covers 15 residues. Trimming left V 0 bases short and J 0 bases short, with 9 bases between. CDR3 sequence reads: CASSPPGTVSYEQYF. DNA of the CDR3: TGTGCCAGCTCACCACCCGGGACGGTCTCCTACGAGCAGTACTTC.

V is TRBV7-6 and J is TRBJ2-3; D is possibly TRBD2 (6 bases). V was trimmed by 4 bases and J by 4 bases, leaving 6 bases between them. Germline lookup yields CDR1 SGHVS and CDR2 FNYEAQ. The CDR3 sequence is 12 residues long. The chain's CDR3 is CASSSGADTQYF. For the CDR3, the DNA is TGTGCCAGCAGCTCGGGGGCAGATACGCAGTATTTT. Together with reference TRBV7-6 and TRBJ2-3, the CDR3 gives the full variable domain: GAGVSQSPRYKVTKRGQDVALRCDPISGHVSLYWYRQALGQGPEFLTYFNYEAQQDKSGLPNDRFSAERPEGSISTLTIQRTEQRDSAMYRCASSSGADTQYFGPGTRLTVL.

The chain joins TRBV10-3 to TRBJ1-2; D is possibly TRBD1 (5 bases). V dropped 2 bases and J dropped 4 bases, with 11 bases sitting between them. The CDR3 length is 14 residues. CDR1 is ENHRY and CDR2 is SYGVKD in the germline V gene. CDR3 sequence: CAISEGGVGYGYTF. Written as DNA, the CDR3 is TGTGCCATCAGTGAGGGGGGAGTGGGCTATGGCTACACCTTC.

The V call is TRBV19, the J call TRBJ2-3, with 8 nucleotides matching TRBD2. V shed 6 bases, J shed 0 bases, and the junction held 5 bases outside the gene matches. Per the germline V gene, CDR1 is LNHDA and CDR2 is SQIVND (reference sequence). The CDR3 is 15 residues long. CDR3 loop: CASRGGGSSTDTQYF. CDR3 coding DNA: TGTGCCAGTAGGGGCGGGGGGTCTAGCACAGATACGCAGTATTTT.

The rearrangement joins TRBV11-2 to TRBJ1-6, with D perhaps matching TRBD1 (5 bases). Trimming took 4 bases from V and 8 from J, leaving 18 bases between them. This CDR3 region has 16 residues. Germline V gene lookup returns CDR1 SGHAT and CDR2 FQNNGV. The CDR3 DNA follows: TGTGCCAGCAGCTACGGCGGGCAGGGCCATTATTCACCCCTCCACTTT. The encoded protein is CASSYGGQGHYSPLHF.

The chain is built from TRBV20-1 and TRBJ1-2; 8 bases are shared with TRBD1. The CDR3 totals 14 residues. Germline CDR1 reads DFQATT; CDR2 reads SNEGSKA (reference sequence). After removal of 3 bases from V and 3 bases from J, the junction contained 6 bases not matched to a gene. The CDR3 region has the DNA TGCAGTGCTAGTCCCCAGGGGGCGGACTATGGCTACACCTTC. This translates into CSASPQGADYGYTF.

The chain couples TRBV6-1 to TRBJ1-5; D is ambiguous. This CDR3 is 15 amino acids long. Germline V gene sequence: CDR1 MNHNS, CDR2 SASEGT. Trimming took 2 bases from V and 2 from J, leaving 10 bases between them. CDR3 sequence reads: CASSEQVFGNQPQHF. The CDR3 DNA reads TGTGCCAGCAGTGAACAGGTGTTTGGCAATCAGCCCCAGCATTTT.

J is TRBJ1-1 and V is TRBV5-1; the D gene is possibly TRBD1 (5 bases). The ends were cut back, 2 bases at V and 6 bases at J, with 11 bases in the middle. CDR1 is SGHRS, CDR2 YFSETQ, per germline. The CDR3 is made up of 13 amino acids. The CDR3 region has the DNA TGCGCCAGCAGCTTCGGGGGTACCGCTGAAGCTTTCTTT. This gives the protein CASSFGGTAEAFF.